This entry lists 17 T cell receptor beta chains sequenced from one sample in a study of shared clonotypes between healthy human individuals. Generated by immunoSEQ multiplex PCR, the TCRdb table keeps only in-frame clones and is missing some. The repertoire holds roughly 2 million clones, with roughly 94% as singletons. Sequenced input: naive CD4+ T cells sorted from blood. Subset specified: CD45RA+ positively selected. All receptors derive from a man younger than 35 in good health.

A note on this clone: Other nucleotide sequences from this sample produce the same CDR3. This sequence joins TRBV7-2 and TRBJ2-1; TRBD2 might be the D (6 bases). Germline V CDR1 and CDR2: SGHTA, FQGNSA. This CDR3 region has 15 residues. V lost 1 base and J lost 2, with 9 bases in between. The CDR3 region has the DNA TGTGCCAGCAGCTTAGATCGGGGGACCTACAATGAGCAGTTCTTC. It specifies CASSLDRGTYNEQFF.

On this clone itself: Other nucleotide sequences in the sample specify the same CDR3. The chain links TRBV5-1 to TRBJ2-7; 8 bases agree with TRBD1. CDR3 size: 15 residues. CDR1 is SGHRS, CDR2 YFSETQ, per germline. Germline trimming cut 2 bases from V and 4 bases from J; bases unmatched to any gene: 8. CDR3 sequence reads: CASSLEGQGAYEQYF. DNA of the CDR3: TGCGCCAGCAGCTTAGAGGGGCAGGGGGCTTACGAGCAGTACTTC.

The chain is built from TRBV19 and TRBJ1-4; TRBD1 matches 10 bases. Germline V gives CDR1 LNHDA, CDR2 SQIVND (reference sequence). V was clipped by 3 bases and J by 8 bases; unmatched bases: 9. The CDR3 contains 16 residues. CDR3 sequence (DNA): TGTGCCAGTAGTATGGGACAGGGGACGATAGGCGAAAAACTGTTTTTT. As protein: CASSMGQGTIGEKLFF.

The V gene is TRBV27, the J gene TRBJ1-1; tentatively, D is TRBD1 (5 bases). The CDR3 consists of 13 residues. The germline V gene encodes CDR1 MNHEY and CDR2 SMNVEV (reference sequence). V lost 4 bases and J lost 7, with 13 bases in between. The CDR3 loop is CASSSNGGIEAFF. The CDR3 DNA reads TGTGCCAGCAGTTCCAACGGGGGGATTGAAGCTTTCTTT.

The chain is built from TRBV5-4 and TRBJ2-7, with D perhaps assigned TRBD1 or TRBD2 (6 bases each). The CDR3 covers 15 residues. Germline values: CDR1 SGHNT, CDR2 YYREEE (reference sequence). The V end was cut by 0 bases, the J end by 6 bases, with 16 bases between. Here the CDR3 reads CASSLAAGGAGEQYF. In DNA, the CDR3 is TGTGCCAGCAGCTTGGCGGCCGGGGGCGCGGGCGAGCAGTACTTC.

This clone was recorded only once. This sequence joins TRBV6-1 and TRBJ2-1, with 8 bases aligning to TRBD2. V gave up 8 bases and J gave up 4 bases; unmatched junction bases: 10. Germline-derived CDR1 and CDR2 are MNHNS and SASEGT. The CDR3 has 15 amino acids. The CDR3 sequence: CASPGTRNKYNEQFF. The CDR3 nucleotides read TGTGCCAGCCCCGGGACTAGGAACAAGTACAATGAGCAGTTCTTC.

This clone was recorded once. The gene calls are TRBV10-3 and TRBJ2-7; 8 nucleotides agree with TRBD1. Germline CDR1 ENHRY, CDR2 SYGVKD. The CDR3 extends over 14 amino acids. V was clipped by 6 bases and J by 2 bases; unmatched bases: 6. The CDR3 DNA reads as TGTGCCATCAGGGGGGGACAGGCGCCCTACGAGCAGTACTTC. It translates to CAIRGGQAPYEQYF.

CDR3 region: CASSLEQAGGYTF. In nucleotides, the CDR3 is TGCGCCAGCAGCTTGGAACAGGCGGGTGGCTACACCTTC. V usage is TRBV5-1 and J usage is TRBJ1-2; TRBD1 is a possible D gene (5 bases). CDR1 SGHRS and CDR2 YFSETQ come from the germline V gene. The V end was cut by 0 bases, the J end by 7 bases, with 10 bases between. The CDR3 spans 13 residues. The full variable domain, rest sourced from reference TRBV5-1 and TRBJ1-2, is KAGVTQTPRYLIKTRGQQVTLSCSPISGHRSVSWYQQTPGQGLQFLFEYFSETQRNKGNFPGRFSGRQFSNSRSEMNVSTLELGDSALYLCASSLEQAGGYTFGSGTRLTVV.

The chain employs TRBV12-2 and TRBJ2-5; the listed D gene, TRBD2, was not tested against the DNA. TRBV12-2 is a known pseudogene. The CDR3 length is 19 residues. The CDR3 spells CASRLAQRIAGGHQETQYF. The CDR3 DNA follows: TGTGCAAGTCGCTTAGCGCAACGGATAGCGGGAGGTCACCAAGAGACCCAGTACTTC.

On this clone itself: The same CDR3 arises from other DNA sequences in this sample as well. The V call is TRBV2, the J call TRBJ2-7; D tentatively reads TRBD1 or TRBD2 (7 bases each). Germline CDR1 and CDR2: SNHLY and FYNNEI. V lost 6 bases, J lost 7 bases, and 13 bases lay in between. The CDR3 contains 12 residues. The chain's CDR3 is CASSRGGYEQYF. CDR3 nucleotides: TGTGCCAGCAGCAGGGGGGGTTATGAGCAGTACTTC.

This sequence joins TRBV28 and TRBJ1-2, with D perhaps matching TRBD1 (6 bases). CDR1 MDHEN and CDR2 SYDVKM come from the germline V gene. The CDR3 runs 16 residues. Trimming took off 8 bases at V and 7 bases at J, with 26 bases between the two ends. Here the CDR3 reads CASGTLTRGGGGGYTF. CDR3 in DNA: TGTGCCAGCGGCACATTAACGAGGGGGGGCGGAGGTGGCTACACCTTC.

The V and J genes are TRBV5-1 and TRBJ1-1; weak D call: TRBD1 (5 bases). This CDR3 has 18 amino acids. Germline V gene sequence: CDR1 SGHRS, CDR2 YFSETQ. Trimming pared 4 bases from V and 1 base from J, leaving 23 bases between. The CDR3 is CASSRRGAFEVGNTEAFF. The CDR3 DNA is TGCGCCAGCAGCAGAAGGGGAGCATTCGAGGTGGGGAACACTGAAGCTTTCTTT.

The gene calls are TRBV5-1 and TRBJ2-5; D gene uncertain. The ends were cut back, 0 bases at V and 3 bases at J, with 15 bases in the middle. The CDR3 runs to 16 residues. Germline CDR1 is SGHRS and CDR2 is YFSETQ. In DNA form, the CDR3 reads TGCGCCAGCAGCTTGGCCGCGTCATACACTAAAGAGACCCAGTACTTC. This translates into CASSLAASYTKETQYF.

The chain uses TRBV4-1 and TRBJ1-4; possible D gene TRBD1, 5 bases. V lost 4 bases, J lost 2 bases, and 11 bases lay in between. The CDR3 has 15 amino acids. Germline V gene lookup returns CDR1 MGHRA and CDR2 YSYEKL. Here the CDR3 reads CASSPDRGTNEKLFF. Here the CDR3 DNA reads TGCGCCAGCAGCCCGGATAGGGGCACTAATGAAAAACTGTTTTTT.

V and J are TRBV7-8 and TRBJ2-1; D not certain. The CDR3 has 12 residues. With 1 base removed from V and 10 bases from J, the gap between germline ends came to 8 bases. In germline, CDR1 is SGHVS, CDR2 FQNEAQ. In nucleotides, the CDR3 is TGTGCCAGCAGCTTAGTGGCCGAAGAGCAGTTCTTC. Translation: CASSLVAEEQFF.

The chain joins TRBV7-9 to TRBJ2-7; D is ambiguous. CDR3 length: 14 amino acids. Looked up from germline, CDR1 is SEHNR and CDR2 is FQNEAQ (reference sequence). The ends were cut back, 2 bases at V and 6 bases at J, with 14 bases in the middle. The CDR3 sequence is CASSLLDVVGEQYF. As DNA, the CDR3 is TGTGCCAGCAGCTTATTGGACGTGGTAGGCGAGCAGTACTTC.

This chain joins TRBV19 and TRBJ1-1, with 10 bases fitting TRBD1. Germline CDR1 and CDR2: LNHDA and SQIVND (reference sequence). J was trimmed by 1 base and V by 6 bases; bases with no gene match: 8. The CDR3 is 16 residues long. The CDR3 sequence: CASRDRGLTSNTEAFF. The CDR3 DNA sequence: TGTGCCAGTAGAGACAGGGGGCTAACGTCGAACACTGAAGCTTTCTTT.